This T cell receptor (beta chain) was documented in a study of identical twins. General study points: Memory repertoires lacked the insertion deficit that abundant cord blood beta clonotypes showed.

MiXCR was run by TCRdb on the 5' RACE reads, yielding one entry per CDR3 protein. The sample includes about 890,000 distinct CDR3 sequences, 10% to 15% seen only once; the top ten take about 1.6%. This CDR3 is 14 amino acids long. Trimming removed 4 bases from V and 6 bases from J, with 16 bases in between. Germline lookup yields CDR1 SGHRS and CDR2 YFSETQ. This clonotype was found many times. Its antigen is undetermined. Every sampled donor was Caucasian and healthy. These sequences were also reported in another study, on yellow fever vaccine responses in identical twins.

V gene TRBV5-1 combines with J gene TRBJ1-2; D may be TRBD1 (6 bases). The sequence came from a woman under 30 in good health. Input material: PBMCs. The CDR3 coding sequence is TGCGCCAGCAGCCCAACCCGGGGGGCTCATGGCTACACCTTC. It is translated as CASSPTRGAHGYTF.